The T cell receptor beta chain described here comes from a study of graft-versus-host responses after intestinal transplantation. Background on the study: Uniformly, recipients were administered anti-thymocyte globulin induction with subsequent tacrolimus and steroids for about 3 years. Overall study results and limits: Graft-versus-host to host-versus-graft clonal ratios in allografts were high in patients with graft-donor T cell macrochimerism.

A remark on this clone: Its antigen remains unknown.

Germline CDR1 reads MGHDK; CDR2 reads SYGVNS. Trimming removed 4 bases at V and 5 bases at J, with 12 bases between. The CDR3 loop spans 14 amino acids. Here immunoSEQ multiplex PCR was the method, and the copy in TCRdb shows in-frame clones only, minus some. The profile shows 15,000 to 20,000 clones, about 80% of them singletons. Graft tissue was processed to release intraepithelial and lamina propria lymphocytes. The TCR originated in a human patient who received an intestinal transplant, so some T cells may come from the graft donor. The V gene is TRBV25-1, the J gene TRBJ1-5; tentatively, D is TRBD1 (5 bases). The source was ileum tissue, collected 104 days after intestinal transplant. In nucleotides, the CDR3 is TGTGCCAGCAGTGGGGGACGAACGGATCAGCCCCAGCATTTT. Protein product: CASSGGRTDQPQHF.